The TCR beta chain described here comes from a study of T cells after yellow fever vaccination. This clonotype has a handful of counts. Germline V gives CDR1 SGHVS, CDR2 FNYEAQ. The CDR3 has 17 amino acids. V lost 2 bases to trimming and J lost 8 bases, with 23 bases between them. For TCR, cDNA came from 5'RACE template switching, which added a universal primer site and UMIs. TCRdb re-called the 5' RACE reads through MiXCR, storing one row per CDR3 protein. The sample lists about 320,000 distinct CDR3 sequences, about 6.6% occurring once. This chain links TRBV7-6 with TRBJ2-3; tentative D call: TRBD1 (7 bases). The receptor comes from a man between 18 and 35 years old who received the YFV17D yellow fever vaccine. Sequencing was performed on PBMCs, taken roughly seven weeks after the first yellow fever vaccination. The CDR3 DNA follows: TGTGCCAGCAGCTTAACGACCGGGACAGCCTTGGGGGGTACGCAGTATTTT. Translation: CASSLTTGTALGGTQYF.